This T cell receptor (beta chain) originates from a study of OX40 agonist ivuxolimab in advanced cancers. Across the whole study: Patients received the agonistic anti-OX40 (CD134) antibody ivuxolimab. Each patient was given ivuxolimab into a vein every 2 weeks, at 0.01 to 10 mg/kg. Those enrolled were 82.7% male, with a mean age of about 66 years and ages from about 20 to 80.

Sequenced by immunoSEQ multiplex PCR; TCRdb stores in-frame clones only, minus some. The sample consists of 75,000 to 100,000 clones, around 80% of them appearing once. Germline-derived CDR1 and CDR2 are SNHLY and FYNNEI. CDR3 length: 17 residues. The V and J ends lost 2 bases and 0 bases, in that order; junction bases with no gene match: 4. Here the sequenced sample was CD4+ or CD8+ T cells sorted from blood, taken in a trial of the OX40 agonist ivuxolimab. This clonotype was obtained from an adult with an advanced solid tumor such as melanoma, head and neck, liver or kidney cancer. The rearrangement links TRBV2 to TRBJ2-4, with TRBD2 matching 10 bases. In nucleotides, the CDR3 is TGTGCCAGCAGTGAACTAGCGGGGGACCTAGCCAAAAACATTCAGTACTTC. It codes for CASSELAGDLAKNIQYF.